This T cell receptor (beta chain) comes out of a study of shared clonotypes between healthy human individuals. In the study overall: Per-donor plates numbered three CD4 naive, three CD4 memory, two CD8 naive and one CD8 memory.

Original analysis: Filtering differed, since immunoSEQ gave only junction sequences and no quality scores. Here immunoSEQ multiplex PCR was the method, and the copy in TCRdb shows in-frame clones only, minus some. The V and J calls and clone size come from that table; D and trimming were worked out from the DNA. Found here are millions of clones, approximately 93% of them singletons; the top ten hold 0.39%. Healthy HIV-negative adults without recent acute infections or vaccinations served as donors. The donor cohort consisted entirely of Caucasian adults residing in Nashville, Tennessee. J lost 4 bases, V lost 2 bases, and 4 bases had no gene match. Germline CDR1 reads SGDLS; CDR2 reads YYNGEE. The CDR3 is made up of 14 amino acids.

This sequence originates from a young man in good health. Some clones in this sample may be carry-over from other donors' samples. Sequencing used naive CD4+ T cells from PBMCs. Subset denoted: CD45RA+ positively selected. The chain carries TRBV9 and TRBJ2-3; 7 bases are shared with TRBD2. CDR3 nucleotide sequence: TGTGCCAGCAGCGTTGAGGGAGGGGCAGATACGCAGTATTTT. Translated: CASSVEGGADTQYF. Filled out from reference TRBV9 and TRBJ2-3, the complete variable domain reads DSGVTQTPKHLITATGQRVTLRCSPRSGDLSVYWYQQSLDQGLQFLIQYYNGEERAKGNILERFSAQQFPDLHSELNLSSLELGDSALYFCASSVEGGADTQYFGPGTRLTVL.